This T cell receptor beta chain was sequenced for a study of blood T cell repertoires in COVID-19. Study context: PBMCs, B-cell-depleted T cells, or T cells provided the cDNA or gDNA that made up the material.

Germline V gives CDR1 GTSNPN, CDR2 SVGIG (reference sequence). The CDR3 has 14 amino acids. Trimming removed 4 bases at V and 7 bases at J, with 17 bases between. This table comes from immunoSEQ multiplex PCR, and its TCRdb copy is limited to in-frame clones, with some not included. The repertoire includes about 98,000 clones, 80% to 85% of them detected once, and approximately 4% sits in the top ten. This clone has a handful of counts. The receptor's source is a man in his sixties with acute or convalescent COVID-19. Sample: peripheral blood. V is TRBV30 and J is TRBJ1-5, with D maybe TRBD1 (5 bases). DNA for the CDR3: TGTGCCTGGAATTCAGGGTCTTTCAACCAGCCCCAGCATTTT. It specifies CAWNSGSFNQPQHF.